This TCR beta chain was profiled in a study of response to subunit inactivated influenza vaccine. Points from the study as a whole: Each seasonal flu vaccination may recruit only limited new T cells, authors suggested.

TCRdb re-analysed the RT-PCR reads in MiXCR, keeping a single row per CDR3 protein. This sample has hundreds of thousands of distinct CDR3 sequences, with 10% to 15% found just once. Comments on this clonotype: Its antigen is still unknown.

The CDR3 length is 18 residues. V was pared by 0 bases and J by 6 bases, with 21 bases between. This sequence joins TRBV23-1 and TRBJ2-1, with D possibly being TRBD2 (6 bases). TRBV23-1 is placed among ORFs of uncertain function. This clonotype was obtained from a man aged 45-65 years who received an inactivated influenza vaccine. The sequencing here drew on PBMCs from blood, taken on the day of vaccination. CDR3 in amino acids: CASSQSRLVTLGGNEQFF. The CDR3 DNA is TGCGCCAGCAGTCAATCGAGACTGGTTACCCTCGGGGGCAATGAGCAGTTCTTC.